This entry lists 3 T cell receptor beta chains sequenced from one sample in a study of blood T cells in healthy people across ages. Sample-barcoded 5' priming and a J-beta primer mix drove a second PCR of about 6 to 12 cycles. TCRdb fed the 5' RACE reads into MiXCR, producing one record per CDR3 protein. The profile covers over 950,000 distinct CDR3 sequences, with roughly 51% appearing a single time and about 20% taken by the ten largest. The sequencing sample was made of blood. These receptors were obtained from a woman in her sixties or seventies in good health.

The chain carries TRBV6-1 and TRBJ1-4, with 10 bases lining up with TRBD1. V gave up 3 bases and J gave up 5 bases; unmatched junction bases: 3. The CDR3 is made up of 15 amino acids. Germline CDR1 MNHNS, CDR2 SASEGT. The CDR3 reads CASSDRTGGNEKLFF. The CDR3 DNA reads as TGTGCCAGCAGTGATAGGACAGGGGGGAATGAAAAACTGTTTTTT.

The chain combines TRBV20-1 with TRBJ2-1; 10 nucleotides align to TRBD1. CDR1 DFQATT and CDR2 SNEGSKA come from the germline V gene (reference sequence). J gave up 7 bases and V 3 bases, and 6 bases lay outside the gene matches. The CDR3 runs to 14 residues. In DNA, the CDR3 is TGCAGTGCTAGCCCCGGACAGGGGGGAAATGAGCAGTTCTTC. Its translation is CSASPGQGGNEQFF.

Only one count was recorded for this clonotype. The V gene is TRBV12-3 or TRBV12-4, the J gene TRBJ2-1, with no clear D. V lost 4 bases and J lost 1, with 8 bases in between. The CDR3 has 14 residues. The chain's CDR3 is CASSYLGSYNEQFF. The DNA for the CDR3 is TGTGCCAGCAGTTATCTGGGGTCCTACAATGAGCAGTTCTTC.